The next 30 T cell receptor beta chains were all read from a single sample in a study of Ad26.COV2.S vaccination and SARS-CoV-2 variants. Clones were read by immunoSEQ multiplex PCR, and TCRdb kept only the in-frame ones, dropping some. The sample carries about 500,000 clones, about 88% recorded once. As to treatment: around 19 received Ad26.COV2.S at low or high dose, single or two shots; about 5 received placebo; per-sample allocation not given. It was on day 63 after the first vaccine or placebo injection that samples were taken. Material: peripheral blood, obtained in a trial of Ad26.COV2.S vaccine versus placebo. These receptors all stem from a person between 18 and 60 years old who received the Ad26.COV2.S COVID-19 vaccine or a placebo.

This chain connects TRBV6-6 to TRBJ1-2, with 9 bases aligning to TRBD1. This CDR3 contains 14 residues. Germline-derived CDR1 and CDR2 are MNHNY and SVGAGI (reference sequence). Germline trimming cut 6 bases from V and 4 bases from J; bases unmatched to any gene: 6. The CDR3 here is CASSQDRGGYGYTF. Written as DNA, the CDR3 is TGTGCCAGCAGCCAGGACAGGGGAGGCTATGGCTACACCTTC.

This clone was seen a single time. The chain links TRBV13 to TRBJ1-2; 8 bases fit TRBD1. The length of the CDR3 is 15 residues. Germline-derived CDR1 and CDR2 are PRHDT and FYEKMQ (reference sequence). V lost 0 bases and J lost 3; bases outside the gene matches: 3. CDR3 in amino acids: CASSLGTGVDYGYTF. The CDR3 DNA reads as TGTGCCAGCAGCTTAGGGACAGGGGTCGACTATGGCTACACCTTC. Full variable domain (outside the CDR3, taken from reference TRBV13 and TRBJ1-2): AAGVIQSPRHLIKEKRETATLKCYPIPRHDTVYWYQQGPGQDPQFLISFYEKMQSDKGSIPDRFSAQQFSDYHSELNMSSLELGDSALYFCASSLGTGVDYGYTFGSGTRLTVV.

This sequence joins TRBV4-3 and TRBJ2-1, with TRBD2 matching over 12 bases. The CDR3 extends over 16 amino acids. The germline CDR1 and CDR2 sequences are LGHNA and YSLEER. The V gene end was trimmed by 0 bases and the J gene end by 7 bases; junction bases not matched to a gene: 4. This chain's CDR3 is CASSQEILAGGNEQFF. In nucleotides, the CDR3 is TGCGCCAGCAGCCAAGAGATCCTAGCGGGGGGGAATGAGCAGTTCTTC.

Remarks on this clone: Other DNA sequences in this specimen translate into the identical CDR3. The chain combines TRBV3-1 (or the pseudogene TRBV3-2) with TRBJ1-3, with no clear D. V was clipped by 1 base and J by 4 bases, with 5 bases between them. There are 13 residues in the CDR3. The germline gives CDR1 LGHDT, CDR2 YNNKEL (reference sequence). CDR3 DNA: TGTGCCAGCAGCCAAGTAGGAGGAAACACCATATATTTT. Amino acids: CASSQVGGNTIYF.

The rearrangement joins TRBV28 to TRBJ2-3; the D is unclear. CDR1 and CDR2 from the germline V gene are MDHEN and SYDVKM. The CDR3 has 10 amino acids. The V and J ends lost 4 bases and 4 bases respectively, with 0 bases between them. The CDR3: CASSSDTQYF. The CDR3 DNA follows: TGTGCCAGCAGTTCAGATACGCAGTATTTT.

This chain links TRBV19 with TRBJ1-1; 7 bases match TRBD1. Germline CDR1 LNHDA, CDR2 SQIVND (reference sequence). Trimming took 6 bases from V and 0 from J; bases not matched to a gene: 13. The CDR3 runs to 17 residues. CDR3 sequence reads: CASSRRIQGHMNTEAFF. The CDR3 DNA follows: TGTGCCAGTAGCCGTCGAATACAGGGGCACATGAACACTGAAGCTTTCTTT.

This clone has a handful of counts. This chain uses TRBV5-1 with TRBJ2-3, with 8 bases that match TRBD1. The CDR3 contains 15 residues. Trimming took 2 bases from V and 8 from J; bases not matched to a gene: 10. Per germline, CDR1 SGHRS and CDR2 YFSETQ. Written as DNA, the CDR3 is TGCGCCAGCAGCTTTTCTGGGACAGGTTTCATTACGCAGTATTTT. It yields the protein CASSFSGTGFITQYF.

This sequence joins TRBV19 and TRBJ2-7; 11 bases line up with TRBD2. The ends lost 3 bases at V and 4 bases at J; junction bases unmatched: 11. Germline assignment: CDR1 LNHDA and CDR2 SQIVND (reference sequence). This CDR3 contains 17 residues. CDR3 coding DNA: TGTGCCAGTAGTATGGTAGCGGGAGGGGTCCCGGGATACGAGCAGTACTTC. Its protein is CASSMVAGGVPGYEQYF.

The chain joins TRBV6-5 to TRBJ2-5, with D unresolved. Germline values: CDR1 MNHEY, CDR2 SVGAGI. V was cut by 7 bases and J by 4 bases, with 10 bases left in between. The CDR3 is 12 residues long. The CDR3 coding sequence is TGTGCCAGCACGGTGGGCGCAGAGACCCAGTACTTC. It yields the protein CASTVGAETQYF.

V gene TRBV19 combines with J gene TRBJ1-2; no reliable D call. The length of the CDR3 is 13 residues. Trimming left V 7 bases short and J 4 bases short, with 13 bases between. Germline values: CDR1 LNHDA, CDR2 SQIVND (reference sequence). The CDR3 region has the DNA TGTGCCAGTATGGAGGGCGCTGGCTATGGCTACACCTTC. Translated: CASMEGAGYGYTF.

The gene calls are TRBV10-2 and TRBJ1-5; perhaps TRBD1 as D (6 bases). Germline CDR1 WSHSY, CDR2 SAAADI. V lost 1 base, J lost 6 bases, and 13 bases lay in between. The CDR3 contains 15 residues. CDR3 sequence: CASSEWRAGAQPQHF. CDR3 sequence (DNA): TGCGCCAGCAGTGAGTGGAGGGCAGGGGCTCAGCCCCAGCATTTT.

This clone was counted only a few times. The rearrangement joins TRBV29-1 to TRBJ2-7, with D unclear. Germline CDR1 and CDR2: SQVTM and ANQGSEA. Trimming removed 4 bases at V and 5 bases at J, with 9 bases between. This CDR3 spans 11 amino acids. The CDR3 nucleotides read TGCAGCGTTGGAGAGTTTCACGAGCAGTACTTC. Its translation: CSVGEFHEQYF.

V is TRBV6-6 and J is TRBJ1-2, with 7 bases aligning to TRBD1. Per the germline V gene, CDR1 is MNHNY and CDR2 is SVGAGI (reference sequence). CDR3 size: 14 residues. V dropped 6 bases and J dropped 4; count of bases not matched to a gene: 8. The CDR3, as DNA: TGTGCCAGCAGGAACAGGGGAGGGCCCTATGGCTACACCTTC. Translating it yields CASRNRGGPYGYTF.

J is TRBJ2-1 and V is TRBV5-4; 8 bases are a match to TRBD1. Germline V gene sequence: CDR1 SGHNT, CDR2 YYREEE (reference sequence). Germline trimming cut 4 bases from V and 3 bases from J; bases unmatched to any gene: 9. The CDR3 is 16 amino acids. The CDR3 loop is CASSKPGQAFYNEQFF. In nucleotides, the CDR3 is TGTGCCAGCAGCAAACCGGGACAGGCCTTCTACAATGAGCAGTTCTTC.

The chain has TRBV7-8 and TRBJ2-5; D possibly corresponds to TRBD1 (6 bases). Germline V gene data show CDR1 as SGHVS and CDR2 as FQNEAQ. V lost 1 base, J lost 2 bases, and 11 bases lay in between. CDR3 size: 15 residues. CDR3 nucleotide sequence: TGTGCCAGCAGCTTAGGGAGGACAGCGCAAGAGACCCAGTACTTC. This encodes CASSLGRTAQETQYF. The full variable domain, its missing parts supplied by reference TRBV7-8 and TRBJ2-5, is GAGVSQSPRYKVAKRGQDVALRCDPISGHVSLFWYQQALGQGPEFLTYFQNEAQLDKSGLPSDRFFAERPEGSVSTLKIQRTQQEDSAVYLCASSLGRTAQETQYFGPGTRLLVL.

The rearrangement joins TRBV7-6 to TRBJ2-1; possibly TRBD1 for D (5 bases). Germline CDR1 SGHVS, CDR2 FNYEAQ. The CDR3 consists of 16 residues. Trimming stripped 3 bases from V and 0 bases from J, with 12 bases between. The CDR3 protein is CASSFSGHYSYNEQFF. CDR3 sequence (DNA): TGTGCCAGCAGCTTCTCCGGACACTACTCCTACAATGAGCAGTTCTTC.

In this sample, this clone turned up a few times. The V call is TRBV2, the J call TRBJ2-7; TRBD1 or TRBD2 may be the D gene (6 bases each). CDR3 size: 13 residues. V was clipped by 6 bases and J by 7 bases, with 16 bases between them. The germline V gene encodes CDR1 SNHLY and CDR2 FYNNEI. This chain's CDR3 is CASRGLFRGEQYF. The DNA for the CDR3 is TGTGCCAGCAGGGGACTGTTTAGGGGGGAGCAGTACTTC.

This clone was counted between two and nine times. This chain's CDR3 is CASSQSELNTGELFF. Written as DNA, the CDR3 is TGCGCCAGCAGCCAATCAGAATTGAACACCGGGGAGCTGTTTTTT. The chain is built from TRBV4-1 and TRBJ2-2; D is undetermined. Germline CDR1 reads MGHRA; CDR2 reads YSYEKL. The V and J ends lost 2 bases and 1 base respectively, with 8 bases between them. The CDR3 contains 15 residues.

The rearrangement joins TRBV11-2 to TRBJ2-1; tentative D call: TRBD1 (6 bases). V gave up 5 bases and J gave up 5 bases, with 16 bases separating them. Germline CDR1 reads SGHAT; CDR2 reads FQNNGV. The CDR3 has 15 amino acids. In nucleotides, the CDR3 is TGTGCCAGCAGCAGGGAAAGGGGGATTAACAATGAGCAGTTCTTC. This gives the protein CASSRERGINNEQFF.

The chain carries TRBV15 and TRBJ2-3; D unclear. The CDR3 is 14 residues long. Germline assignment: CDR1 LNHNV and CDR2 YYDKDF (reference sequence). Trimming removed 3 bases from V and 2 bases from J, with 9 bases in between. The CDR3 bases are TGTGCCACCAGCAGTGGCCGGACCACAGATACGCAGTATTTT. It encodes CATSSGRTTDTQYF.

In DNA, the CDR3 is TGTGCCAGCAGCCCATCCCGGACAGGGGGCGGAGAGACCCAGTACTTC. This translates into CASSPSRTGGGETQYF. The gene calls are TRBV7-3 and TRBJ2-5, with 11 nucleotides matching TRBD1. Losses at the gene ends were 5 bases for V and 4 bases for J; bases not matched to a gene: 9. CDR1 and CDR2 (germline): SGHTA, FQGTGA. CDR3 length: 16 residues.

This sequence joins TRBV7-9 and TRBJ2-5, with TRBD1 as a possible D gene (5 bases). V shed 0 bases and J shed 4 bases, with 12 bases lying between them. Germline V gene sequence: CDR1 SEHNR, CDR2 FQNEAQ (reference sequence). This CDR3 spans 15 amino acids. CDR3 in DNA: TGTGCCAGCAGCTTAGCAGGGGCGCCCGGAGAGACCCAGTACTTC. Translated: CASSLAGAPGETQYF. Full variable domain (rest looked up from reference TRBV7-9 and TRBJ2-5): DTGVSQNPRHKITKRGQNVTFRCDPISEHNRLYWYRQTLGQGPEFLTYFQNEAQLEKSRLLSDRFSAERPKGSFSTLEIQRTEQGDSAMYLCASSLAGAPGETQYFGPGTRLLVL.

The V gene is TRBV2, the J gene TRBJ2-1; 16 bases align to TRBD2. CDR3 length: 17 amino acids. Germline CDR1 is SNHLY and CDR2 is FYNNEI. The J segment lost 5 bases and the V segment lost 11 bases, leaving 12 bases of the junction unmatched. CDR3 sequence (DNA): TGTGCCGGAACAAGGGGGACTAGCGGGAGGGCCCACAATGAGCAGTTCTTC. It translates to CAGTRGTSGRAHNEQFF.

This clone has only one observation. The V gene is TRBV5-4, the J gene TRBJ1-3; D unresolved. The CDR3 totals 15 residues. Trimming took off 3 bases at V and 1 base at J, with 11 bases between the two ends. CDR1 and CDR2 from the germline V gene are SGHNT and YYREEE (reference sequence). In DNA, the CDR3 is TGTGCCAGCAGCTCGGCGCTTGGATCTGGAAACACCATATATTTT. It specifies CASSSALGSGNTIYF.

The chain links TRBV6-5 to TRBJ1-2; D not resolved. Looked up from germline, CDR1 is MNHEY and CDR2 is SVGAGI. V dropped 6 bases and J dropped 0 bases, with 8 bases sitting between them. The CDR3 has 13 residues. CDR3 bases: TGTGCCAGCAGGCCAACAGCTAACTATGGCTACACCTTC. The encoded protein is CASRPTANYGYTF.

The chain joins TRBV6-4 to TRBJ2-3, with 10 bases identical to TRBD2. This CDR3 contains 15 residues. V shed 4 bases and J 1 base; nucleotides not matched to a gene: 2. Per germline, CDR1 MRHNA and CDR2 SNTAGT. CDR3 loop: CASSALAGGTDTQYF. CDR3 DNA sequence: TGTGCCAGCAGTGCCCTAGCGGGGGGCACAGATACGCAGTATTTT.

This clone was detected only a few times. This chain's CDR3 is CASQGARSPLHF. In nucleotides, the CDR3 is TGTGCCAGCCAGGGGGCGCGGTCACCCCTCCACTTT. The chain uses TRBV19 and TRBJ1-6; 8 nucleotides line up with TRBD1. Germline CDR1 and CDR2: LNHDA and SQIVND (reference sequence). The CDR3 covers 12 residues. V shed 9 bases, J shed 10 bases, and the junction held 5 bases outside the gene matches.

The sample holds one count of this clone. The chain uses TRBV7-8 and TRBJ1-3, with D possibly matching TRBD1 (6 bases). CDR1 is SGHVS, CDR2 FQNEAQ, per germline. The CDR3 has 15 residues. V was trimmed by 4 bases and J by 4 bases, leaving 14 bases between them. CDR3 nucleotide sequence: TGTGCCAGCAGCTCAGCAGGGGATACGGGAAACACCATATATTTT. Translating gives CASSSAGDTGNTIYF.

The genes are TRBV7-8 and TRBJ2-3; D remains unclear. The germline CDR1 and CDR2 sequences are SGHVS and FQNEAQ. This CDR3 comprises 11 residues. V lost 5 bases, J lost 9 bases, and 9 bases lay in between. As DNA, the CDR3 is TGTGCCAGCAGCCTAGGGCGGACGCAGTATTTT. Protein sequence: CASSLGRTQYF.

The chain links TRBV29-1 to TRBJ2-4; 7 nucleotides line up with TRBD1. The CDR3 contains 12 residues. The germline V gene encodes CDR1 SQVTM and CDR2 ANQGSEA. After removal of 5 bases from V and 8 bases from J, the junction contained 6 bases not matched to a gene. CDR3 protein: CSVRQGRDIQYF. The CDR3 DNA follows: TGCAGCGTTAGACAGGGTCGAGACATTCAGTACTTC.